This TCR beta chain was obtained from a study of blood T cell repertoires in COVID-19. Unmatched junction bases numbered 9, after V lost 0 bases and J lost 8 bases. CDR3 length: 16 amino acids. Germline V CDR1 and CDR2: SGHRS, YFSETQ. One Seattle source followed patients from active infection through their disease course. In the original workflow: Quantification of nucleated cells was approximated via reference gene primer amplification. Assay: immunoSEQ multiplex PCR; the TCRdb copy retains only in-frame clones and omits some. V and J calls and clone size are those listed in that table; D and trimming were worked out from the DNA. The repertoire has some 120,000 clones, roughly 90% of them found once; the top ten carry 4% to 5%.

The sample was peripheral blood. The receptor's source is a man in his sixties with COVID-19, enrolled during active disease. This rearrangement joins TRBV5-1 to TRBJ2-1, with 9 bases aligning to TRBD1. This CDR3 is CASSLAVQGAGDEQFF. The CDR3 bases are TGCGCCAGCAGCTTGGCCGTACAGGGGGCAGGGGATGAGCAGTTCTTC.